The 4 T cell receptor beta chains below all came from one sample that was sequenced in a study of T-cell memory formation after mild COVID-19. TCRdb processed the 5' RACE reads anew with MiXCR; each CDR3 protein has one entry. The table records roughly 170,000 distinct CDR3 sequences, roughly a fifth of them present only once. Specimen: PBMCs or a T cell subset sorted from them (not recorded which). The origin of the receptors is an adult woman who had mild COVID-19 (a few samples of this study predate the infection). Cell type and time point are not known.

This clonotype was detected only once. The chain couples TRBV23-1 to TRBJ1-5; D gene uncertain. TRBV23-1 is annotated as an ORF whose role is uncertain. CDR3 length: 14 amino acids. V shed 0 bases and J shed 5 bases, with 8 bases lying between them. The CDR3 nucleotides are TGCGCCAGCAGTCAATCGCCCAGGTATCAGCCCCAGCATTTT. Translating gives CASSQSPRYQPQHF.

The chain joins TRBV5-1 to TRBJ1-1; TRBD1 matches 8 bases. Germline CDR1 SGHRS, CDR2 YFSETQ. With 2 bases clipped from V and 7 bases from J, the junction kept 13 bases outside the gene matches. The CDR3 runs to 16 residues. CDR3 coding DNA: TGCGCCAGCAGCTTTGGGGGCATGACAGGGGAGAGTGAAGCTTTCTTT. Translated, it gives CASSFGGMTGESEAFF.

The chain joins TRBV29-1 to TRBJ2-7, with D perhaps TRBD1 (6 bases). Germline lookup yields CDR1 SQVTM and CDR2 ANQGSEA. Trimming took 3 bases from V and 1 from J, leaving 10 bases between them. The CDR3 runs to 13 residues. CDR3 bases: TGCAGCGTTGAGATAGACAGGTCCTACGAGCAGTACTTC. Translating gives CSVEIDRSYEQYF.

This clonotype was seen only a few times. This chain joins TRBV7-9 and TRBJ2-7, with 8 bases aligning to TRBD1. The germline CDR1 and CDR2 sequences are SEHNR and FQNEAQ (reference sequence). The CDR3 loop spans 13 amino acids. The J segment lost 5 bases and the V segment lost 5 bases, leaving 5 bases of the junction unmatched. This chain's CDR3 is CASSLDRGHEQYF. CDR3 bases: TGTGCCAGCAGCCTAGACAGGGGCCACGAGCAGTACTTC.